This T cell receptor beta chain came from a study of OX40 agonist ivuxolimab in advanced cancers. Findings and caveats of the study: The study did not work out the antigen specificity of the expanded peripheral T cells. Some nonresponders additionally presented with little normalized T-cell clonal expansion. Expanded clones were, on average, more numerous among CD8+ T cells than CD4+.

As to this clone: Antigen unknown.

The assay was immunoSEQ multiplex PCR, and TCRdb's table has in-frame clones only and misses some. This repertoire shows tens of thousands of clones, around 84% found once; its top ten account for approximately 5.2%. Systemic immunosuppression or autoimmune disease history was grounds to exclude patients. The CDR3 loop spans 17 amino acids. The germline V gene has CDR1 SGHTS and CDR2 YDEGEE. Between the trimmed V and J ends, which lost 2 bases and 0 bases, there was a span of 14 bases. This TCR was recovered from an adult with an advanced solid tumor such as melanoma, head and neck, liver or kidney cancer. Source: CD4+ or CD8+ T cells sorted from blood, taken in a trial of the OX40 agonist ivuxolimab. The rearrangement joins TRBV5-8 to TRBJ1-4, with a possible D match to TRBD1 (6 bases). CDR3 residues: CASSLAGDPATNEKLFF. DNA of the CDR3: TGTGCCAGCAGCTTAGCAGGGGACCCCGCAACTAATGAAAAACTGTTTTTT.